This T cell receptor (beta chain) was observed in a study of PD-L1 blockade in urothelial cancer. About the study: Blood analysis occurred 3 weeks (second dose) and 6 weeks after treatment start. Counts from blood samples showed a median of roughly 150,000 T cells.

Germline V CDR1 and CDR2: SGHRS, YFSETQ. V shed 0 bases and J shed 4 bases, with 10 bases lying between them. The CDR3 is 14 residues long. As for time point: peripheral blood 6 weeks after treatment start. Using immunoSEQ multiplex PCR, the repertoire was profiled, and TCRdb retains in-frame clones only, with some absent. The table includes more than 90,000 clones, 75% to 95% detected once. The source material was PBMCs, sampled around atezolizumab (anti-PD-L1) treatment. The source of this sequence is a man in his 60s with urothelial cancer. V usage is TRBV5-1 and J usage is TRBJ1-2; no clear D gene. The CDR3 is CASSLEPDSYGYTF. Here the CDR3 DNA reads TGCGCCAGCAGCTTGGAGCCGGACTCCTATGGCTACACCTTC.